Below are 8 T cell receptor beta chains sequenced from a single sample in a study of cytomegalovirus exposure and HLA in healthy donors. Using immunoSEQ multiplex PCR, the repertoire was profiled, and TCRdb retains in-frame clones only, with some absent. The data show over 150,000 clones, roughly 90% seen once. Input material: PBMCs. These TCRs come from a woman aged 18-35 years in good health and CMV-seropositive.

This chain links TRBV30 with TRBJ2-2; TRBD1 aligns across 9 bases. The J segment lost 6 bases and the V segment lost 1 base, leaving 0 bases of the junction unmatched. Germline CDR1 GTSNPN, CDR2 SVGIG (reference sequence). The CDR3 is 13 residues long. The CDR3 spells CAWSGTGAGELFF. The CDR3 DNA is TGTGCCTGGAGTGGGACAGGGGCCGGGGAGCTGTTTTTT.

The chain uses TRBV18 and TRBJ2-1, with 13 bases fitting TRBD2. With 3 bases clipped from V and 8 bases from J, the junction kept 4 bases outside the gene matches. In germline, CDR1 is KGHSH, CDR2 LQKENI. This CDR3 has 15 amino acids. The chain's CDR3 is CASSPGTSGTHEQFF. DNA for the CDR3: TGTGCCAGCTCACCCGGGACTAGCGGGACGCATGAGCAGTTCTTC.

This clone was seen more than once but under ten times. The J gene is TRBJ2-1, the V gene TRBV4-2; D is possibly TRBD2 (5 bases). The CDR3 contains 13 residues. Germline values: CDR1 LGHNA, CDR2 YNFKEQ. The ends were cut back, 0 bases at V and 13 bases at J, with 13 bases in the middle. CDR3 DNA sequence: TGTGCCAGCAGCCAAGAAGCCGGGATGTCACAGTTCTTC. It translates to CASSQEAGMSQFF.

The genes are TRBV4-1 and TRBJ1-3; 8 bases are shared with TRBD1. Germline CDR1 and CDR2: MGHRA and YSYEKL. J lost 0 bases, V lost 3 bases, and 1 base had no gene match. The CDR3 extends over 15 amino acids. CDR3 DNA: TGCGCCAGCAGCCAGACAGGGGCCTCTGGAAACACCATATATTTT. Protein: CASSQTGASGNTIYF.

This chain joins TRBV4-3 and TRBJ2-6, with D tentatively TRBD2 (6 bases). CDR3 length: 17 amino acids. Trimming removed 4 bases from V and 0 bases from J, with 13 bases in between. The germline CDR1 and CDR2 sequences are LGHNA and YSLEER. The CDR3 bases are TGCGCCAGCAGCCGCCGCGGGGCCCTCTCTGGGGCCAACGTCCTGACTTTC. Residues: CASSRRGALSGANVLTF.

This clone was found a few times. The rearrangement joins TRBV11-3 to TRBJ2-1; D unclear. Per germline, CDR1 SGHNT and CDR2 YENEEA. Trimming shortened V by 4 bases and J by 6 bases, and 10 bases separated the two germline ends. This CDR3 region has 13 residues. The CDR3 region has the DNA TGTGCCAGCAGCTCCGGTAGCTTCAATGAGCAGTTCTTC. It is translated as CASSSGSFNEQFF.

This chain joins TRBV27 and TRBJ2-5, with 8 bases that match TRBD1. Germline CDR1 is MNHEY and CDR2 is SMNVEV (reference sequence). This CDR3 is 15 amino acids long. Trimming at V came to 6 bases and at J to 5 bases, leaving 11 bases not matched to a gene. Written as DNA, the CDR3 is TGTGCCAGCAGCAGAACCCAGGGGGCTTGGGAGACCCAGTACTTC. This sequence encodes CASSRTQGAWETQYF.

V is TRBV18 and J is TRBJ2-3; 9 bases match TRBD2. CDR1 is KGHSH, CDR2 LQKENI, per germline. This CDR3 comprises 16 residues. Trimming at V came to 3 bases and at J to 6 bases, leaving 10 bases not matched to a gene. CDR3 in amino acids: CASSPGRLAGRDTQYF. CDR3 coding DNA: TGTGCCAGCTCACCTGGTCGTCTAGCGGGGCGGGATACGCAGTATTTT.